The 11 T cell receptor beta chains below were found in one sample sequenced in a study of shared clonotypes between healthy human individuals. Assay: immunoSEQ multiplex PCR; the TCRdb copy retains only in-frame clones and omits some. The sample shows under 650,000 clones, 90% to 96% of them seen only once. Specimen: naive CD4+ T cells sorted from blood. The sample's subset: CD45RA+ positively selected. The receptors originated from a woman between 25 and 40 years old in good health.

The chain joins TRBV28 to TRBJ2-1; D gene unclear. CDR1 is MDHEN and CDR2 is SYDVKM in the germline V gene. This CDR3 comprises 13 residues. Trimming removed 3 bases at V and 5 bases at J, with 8 bases between. CDR3 protein: CASSFGPNNEQFF. CDR3 DNA: TGTGCCAGCAGTTTCGGACCCAACAATGAGCAGTTCTTC. Full variable domain (outside the CDR3, taken from reference TRBV28 and TRBJ2-1): DVKVTQSSRYLVKRTGEKVFLECVQDMDHENMFWYRQDPGLGLRLIYFSYDVKMKEKGDIPEGYSVSREKKERFSLILESASTNQTSMYLCASSFGPNNEQFFGPGTRLTVL.

This clone was seen a few times. This sequence joins TRBV19 and TRBJ2-7; D might be TRBD2 (6 bases). The CDR3 is 14 amino acids. V was shortened by 3 bases and J by 3 bases, with 12 bases between the two germline ends. Germline V gives CDR1 LNHDA, CDR2 SQIVND (reference sequence). The CDR3 loop is CASSIAGRYYEQYF. As DNA, the CDR3 is TGTGCCAGTAGTATTGCGGGGCGTTACTACGAGCAGTACTTC.

The V call is TRBV7-2, the J call TRBJ1-3, with a tentative D call TRBD1 (5 bases). This CDR3 spans 17 amino acids. The germline V and J ends were trimmed by 0 bases and 0 bases, with 12 bases remaining between them. Per germline, CDR1 SGHTA and CDR2 FQGNSA. The CDR3 nucleotides read TGTGCCAGCAGCTTAGCGGTACGACAGATCTCTGGAAACACCATATATTTT. Residues: CASSLAVRQISGNTIYF.

This sequence joins TRBV6-1 and TRBJ1-1; no clear D. Per the germline V gene, CDR1 is MNHNS and CDR2 is SASEGT. Trimming pared 9 bases from V and 10 bases from J, leaving 21 bases between. CDR3 length equals 13 residues. CDR3 DNA: TGTGCCAGTCATCATGAGGATTGGAGAGGAGCTTTCTTT. Translated: CASHHEDWRGAFF.

The chain employs TRBV18 and TRBJ1-5; D perhaps matches TRBD1 (6 bases). Trimming took 3 bases from V and 4 from J, leaving 16 bases between them. Germline V lookup: CDR1 KGHSH, CDR2 LQKENI. This CDR3 is built from 16 residues. CDR3 sequence (DNA): TGTGCCAGCTCACCCTCAGGGGAAGGTCGTAATCAGCCCCAGCATTTT. This encodes CASSPSGEGRNQPQHF.

The V gene is TRBV28, the J gene TRBJ1-5; TRBD1 matches at 10 bases. This CDR3 region has 16 residues. Per germline, CDR1 MDHEN and CDR2 SYDVKM. V was clipped by 6 bases and J by 0 bases; unmatched bases: 5. The CDR3 region has the DNA TGTGCCAGCAGCGGGACAGGGGCTCCTAGCAATCAGCCCCAGCATTTT. It translates to CASSGTGAPSNQPQHF.

The rearrangement joins TRBV18 to TRBJ2-7; D remains unclear. V lost 4 bases to trimming and J lost 1 base, with 2 bases between them. Germline CDR1 is KGHSH and CDR2 is LQKENI. The CDR3 has 11 amino acids. DNA for the CDR3: TGTGCCAGCTCACGGTCCTACGAGCAGTACTTC. This translates into CASSRSYEQYF. Variable domain in full (rest from reference TRBV18 and TRBJ2-7): NAGVMQNPRHLVRRRGQEARLRCSPMKGHSHVYWYRQLPEEGLKFMVYLQKENIIDESGMPKERFSAEFPKEGPSILRIQQVVRGDSAAYFCASSRSYEQYFGPGTRLTVT.

The genes are TRBV4-1 and TRBJ2-1, with 12 bases that match TRBD2. J gave up 2 bases and V 1 base, and 9 bases lay outside the gene matches. The germline V gene has CDR1 MGHRA and CDR2 YSYEKL. There are 19 residues in the CDR3. CDR3 bases: TGCGCCAGCAGCCAAGTTGTCGTTGCTAGCGGGAGGGCCTACAATGAGCAGTTCTTC. Amino acids: CASSQVVVASGRAYNEQFF.

The chain is built from TRBV6-1 and TRBJ2-5; 8 bases are a match to TRBD2. Germline-derived CDR1 and CDR2 are MNHNS and SASEGT. V was clipped by 4 bases and J by 3 bases; unmatched bases: 7. CDR3 size: 15 residues. CDR3 sequence (DNA): TGTGCCAGCAGTGGCGCTCGAGCGGGAGAAGAGACCCAGTACTTC. It is translated as CASSGARAGEETQYF.

The rearrangement links TRBV4-1 to TRBJ1-2; D might be TRBD1 (6 bases). The CDR3 totals 15 residues. Trimming cost V 4 bases and J 8 bases, with 20 bases left between them. Germline-derived CDR1 and CDR2 are MGHRA and YSYEKL. This CDR3 is CASSPRYREWRGYTF. The CDR3 DNA is TGCGCCAGCAGCCCCCGTTACAGGGAGTGGAGAGGCTACACCTTC.

The rearrangement uses TRBV14 and TRBJ2-7; D is unresolved. Germline V gene data show CDR1 as SGHDN and CDR2 as FVKESK. Trimming shortened V by 3 bases and J by 0 bases, and 15 bases separated the two germline ends. This CDR3 has 16 residues. The CDR3 here is CASSHLGRGSSYEQYF. The CDR3 DNA reads TGTGCCAGCAGCCATCTCGGGCGAGGAAGCTCCTACGAGCAGTACTTC.